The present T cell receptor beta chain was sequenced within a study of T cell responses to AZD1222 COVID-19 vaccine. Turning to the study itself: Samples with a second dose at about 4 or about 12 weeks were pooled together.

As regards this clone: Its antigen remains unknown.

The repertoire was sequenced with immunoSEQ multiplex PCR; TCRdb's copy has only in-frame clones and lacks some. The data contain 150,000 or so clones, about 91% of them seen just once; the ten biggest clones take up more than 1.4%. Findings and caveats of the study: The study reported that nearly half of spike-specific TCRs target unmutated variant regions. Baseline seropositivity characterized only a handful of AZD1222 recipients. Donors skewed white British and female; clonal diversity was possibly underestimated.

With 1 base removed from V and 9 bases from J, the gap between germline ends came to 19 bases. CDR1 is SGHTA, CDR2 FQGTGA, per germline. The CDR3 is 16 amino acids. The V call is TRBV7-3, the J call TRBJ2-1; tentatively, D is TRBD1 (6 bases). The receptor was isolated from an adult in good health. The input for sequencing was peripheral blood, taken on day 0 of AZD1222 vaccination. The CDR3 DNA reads TGTGCCAGCAGCTTAAATATAGGCAGGGGCGAGAGTGAGCAGTTCTTC. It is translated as CASSLNIGRGESEQFF.